This TCR beta chain comes out of a study of cytomegalovirus exposure and HLA in healthy donors. Study background: Of about 400 genotyped donors, about 81% clustered with self-reported Caucasian donors.

In this sample, this clone turned up once. V dropped 3 bases and J dropped 3 bases, with 3 bases sitting between them. This CDR3 has 12 residues. CDR1 MNHNS and CDR2 SASEGT come from the germline V gene. PCR used 60 Vbeta primers and 13 Jbeta primers. Clones were sequenced by immunoSEQ multiplex PCR, and TCRdb holds only the in-frame ones, with some missing. The sample lists 180,000 or so clones, about three quarters occurring once. Donors in the study were healthy people who gave bone marrow. This receptor was identified in a man aged 18-30 years in good health and CMV-seronegative. The rearrangement links TRBV6-1 to TRBJ1-5; D unclear. Sequencing was done on a sample of PBMCs. For the CDR3, the DNA is TGTGCCAGCAGTGACTCCAATCAGCCCCAGCATTTT. It yields the protein CASSDSNQPQHF.